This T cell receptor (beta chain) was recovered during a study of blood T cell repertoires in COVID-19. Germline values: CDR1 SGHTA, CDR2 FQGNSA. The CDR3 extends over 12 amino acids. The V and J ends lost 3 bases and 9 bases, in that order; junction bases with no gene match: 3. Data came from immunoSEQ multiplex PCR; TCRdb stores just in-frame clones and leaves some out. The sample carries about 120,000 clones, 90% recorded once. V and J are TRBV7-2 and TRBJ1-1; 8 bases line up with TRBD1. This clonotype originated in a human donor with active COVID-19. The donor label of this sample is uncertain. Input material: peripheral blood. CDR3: CASSFDRGKAFF. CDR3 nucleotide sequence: TGTGCCAGCAGCTTCGACAGGGGTAAAGCTTTCTTT.